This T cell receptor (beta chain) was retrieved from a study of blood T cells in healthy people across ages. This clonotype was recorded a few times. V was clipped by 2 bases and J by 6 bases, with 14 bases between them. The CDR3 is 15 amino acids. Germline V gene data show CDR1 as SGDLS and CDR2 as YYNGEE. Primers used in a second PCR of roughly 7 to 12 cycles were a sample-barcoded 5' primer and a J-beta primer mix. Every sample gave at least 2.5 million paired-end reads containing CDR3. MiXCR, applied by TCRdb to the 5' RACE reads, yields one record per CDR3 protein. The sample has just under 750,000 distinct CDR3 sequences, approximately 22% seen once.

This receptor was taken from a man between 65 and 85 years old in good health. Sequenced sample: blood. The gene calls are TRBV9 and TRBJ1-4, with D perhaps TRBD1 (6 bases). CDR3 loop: CASSVGGAGYEKLFF. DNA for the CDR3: TGTGCCAGCAGCGTCGGGGGGGCGGGTTATGAAAAACTGTTTTTT.